A selection of T cell receptor beta chains follows, all from one sample in a study of tumor-infiltrating lymphocytes in oesophageal squamous cell carcinoma. From the PCR reads, TCRdb called clonotypes with MiXCR, one entry per CDR3 protein. The data contain around 16,000 distinct CDR3 sequences, around 40% of them singletons. The sequenced sample consisted of blood. These receptors were collected from a female donor with esophageal squamous cell carcinoma. Both conserved end residues are part of each CDR3. Fields, in order: J gene, V gene, D gene, clone size, CDR3 protein, CDR3 DNA. D genes are given only for firm matches. Size is omitted from some rows. Given values are once, few, many or a class for expanded clones.

J gene: TRBJ2-7
V gene: TRBV25-1
D gene: TRBD1
clone size: -
CDR3 protein: CASRPGQGGYEQYF
CDR3 DNA: TGTGCCAGCAGACCGGGACAGGGCGGCTACGAGCAGTACTTC

J gene: TRBJ1-2
V gene: TRBV7-8
D gene: -
clone size: many
CDR3 protein: CASSLGGKGYTF
CDR3 DNA: TGTGCCAGCAGCTTAGGGGGAAAAGGCTACACCTTC

J gene: TRBJ2-5
V gene: TRBV10-3
D gene: TRBD1
clone size: -
CDR3 protein: CAISEGRQGAETQYF
CDR3 DNA: TGTGCCATCAGTGAGGGGCGACAGGGGGCAGAGACCCAGTACTTC

J gene: TRBJ2-5
V gene: TRBV7-4
D gene: TRBD2
clone size: -
CDR3 protein: CASSLGTSGVRETQYF
CDR3 DNA: TGTGCCAGCAGCTTAGGGACTAGCGGGGTTCGAGAGACCCAGTACTTC

J gene: TRBJ2-2
V gene: TRBV12-3/TRBV12-4
D gene: -
clone size: -
CDR3 protein: CASSYAGELFF
CDR3 DNA: TGTGCCAGCAGTTATGCCGGGGAGCTGTTTTTT

J gene: TRBJ2-1
V gene: TRBV6-2/TRBV6-3
D gene: -
clone size: -
CDR3 protein: CASSRGPFSDNEQFF
CDR3 DNA: TGTGCCAGCAGTAGGGGACCTTTCTCGGACAATGAGCAGTTCTTC

J gene: TRBJ2-3
V gene: TRBV11-3
D gene: -
clone size: medium-sized
CDR3 protein: CASSLDPPTRSTQYF
CDR3 DNA: TGTGCCAGCAGCTTAGACCCACCGACTAGATCTACGCAGTATTTT

J gene: TRBJ1-1
V gene: TRBV7-4
D gene: TRBD1
clone size: -
CDR3 protein: CASSSGQGLPEAFF
CDR3 DNA: TGTGCCAGCAGCTCTGGACAGGGGTTACCTGAAGCTTTCTTT

J gene: TRBJ2-5
V gene: TRBV7-3
D gene: TRBD2
clone size: -
CDR3 protein: CASSIGTSGVNEQYF
CDR3 DNA: TGTGCCAGCAGCATAGGGACTAGCGGAGTTAATGAGCAGTACTTC

J gene: TRBJ2-3
V gene: TRBV6-5
D gene: TRBD2
clone size: -
CDR3 protein: CASTRGPGGADTQYF
CDR3 DNA: TGTGCCAGCACCCGAGGGCCCGGGGGGGCAGATACGCAGTATTTT

J gene: TRBJ2-1
V gene: TRBV7-9
D gene: -
clone size: medium-sized
CDR3 protein: CANRAANEQFF
CDR3 DNA: TGTGCCAACAGGGCGGCTAATGAGCAGTTCTTC

J gene: TRBJ2-1
V gene: TRBV7-3
D gene: -
clone size: -
CDR3 protein: CASSSEPGRAQFF
CDR3 DNA: TGTGCCAGCAGCTCCGAACCGGGACGAGCGCAGTTCTTC

J gene: TRBJ2-3
V gene: TRBV12-3/TRBV12-4
D gene: TRBD2
clone size: medium-sized
CDR3 protein: CASSKTSGFTDTQYF
CDR3 DNA: TGTGCCAGCAGTAAGACTAGCGGATTCACAGATACGCAGTATTTT

J gene: TRBJ1-4
V gene: TRBV5-5
D gene: TRBD1
clone size: many
CDR3 protein: CASSSSGTGVNEKLFF
CDR3 DNA: TGTGCCAGCAGCTCCTCCGGGACAGGGGTTAATGAAAAACTGTTTTTT

J gene: TRBJ2-6
V gene: TRBV7-6
D gene: -
clone size: -
CDR3 protein: CASSSIFSGANVLTF
CDR3 DNA: TGTGCCAGCAGCTCGATATTTTCCGGGGCCAACGTCCTGACTTTC

J gene: TRBJ2-7
V gene: TRBV7-2
D gene: -
clone size: -
CDR3 protein: CASSLRWTTSYEQYF
CDR3 DNA: TGTGCCAGCAGCTTACGCTGGACAACCTCCTACGAGCAGTACTTC

J gene: TRBJ2-5
V gene: TRBV6-6
D gene: TRBD2
clone size: many
CDR3 protein: CASSYSSPAGDFRETQYF
CDR3 DNA: TGTGCCAGCAGTTACTCGAGCCCGGCGGGGGACTTCCGAGAGACCCAGTACTTC

J gene: TRBJ2-5
V gene: TRBV7-6
D gene: -
clone size: -
CDR3 protein: CASSNGVLQSSYNEQYF
CDR3 DNA: TGTGCTAGCAGTAACGGGGTCCTGCAGAGCTCCTACAATGAGCAGTACTTC

J gene: TRBJ2-1
V gene: TRBV7-4
D gene: -
clone size: -
CDR3 protein: CASKSHEQFF
CDR3 DNA: TGTGCCAGCAAAAGCCATGAGCAGTTCTTC

J gene: TRBJ1-3
V gene: TRBV19
D gene: -
clone size: -
CDR3 protein: CASSIGAGHSSGNTIYF
CDR3 DNA: TGTGCCAGTAGTATAGGTGCCGGACACAGCTCTGGAAACACCATATATTTT

J gene: TRBJ2-1
V gene: TRBV7-9
D gene: TRBD2
clone size: medium-sized
CDR3 protein: CASSLEVLAGYNEQFF
CDR3 DNA: TGTGCCAGCAGCTTAGAAGTCCTAGCGGGGTACAATGAGCAGTTCTTC

J gene: TRBJ1-2
V gene: TRBV6-5
D gene: -
clone size: -
CDR3 protein: CASSYTGQTYTF
CDR3 DNA: TGTGCCAGCAGTTACACTGGACAGACCTACACCTTC

J gene: TRBJ2-7
V gene: TRBV12-3/TRBV12-4
D gene: -
clone size: medium-sized
CDR3 protein: CASSLGPISAYEQYF
CDR3 DNA: TGTGCCAGCAGTCTAGGACCGATTAGTGCCTACGAGCAGTACTTC

J gene: TRBJ2-7
V gene: TRBV10-2
D gene: -
clone size: -
CDR3 protein: CASSESQGWYNEQYF
CDR3 DNA: TGCGCCAGCAGTGAATCGCAGGGATGGTACAATGAGCAGTACTTC

J gene: TRBJ2-7
V gene: TRBV7-2
D gene: TRBD2
clone size: medium-sized
CDR3 protein: CASSSPRDYGSYSYEQYF
CDR3 DNA: TGTGCCAGCAGCTCCCCCCGGGACTACGGGAGCTACTCCTACGAGCAGTACTTC

J gene: TRBJ2-7
V gene: TRBV18
D gene: -
clone size: -
CDR3 protein: CASSPVPGGAYEQYF
CDR3 DNA: TGTGCCAGCTCACCAGTTCCAGGAGGGGCCTACGAGCAGTACTTC

J gene: TRBJ1-1
V gene: TRBV7-7
D gene: -
clone size: few
CDR3 protein: CASSNQFQAATEAFF
CDR3 DNA: TGTGCTAGCAGCAACCAGTTCCAGGCCGCCACTGAAGCTTTCTTT

J gene: TRBJ2-7
V gene: TRBV7-4
D gene: -
clone size: -
CDR3 protein: CASSFRGYEQYF
CDR3 DNA: TGTGCCAGCAGCTTTAGGGGCTACGAGCAGTACTTC

J gene: TRBJ2-1
V gene: TRBV7-2
D gene: -
clone size: -
CDR3 protein: CASSLHNEQFF
CDR3 DNA: TGTGCCAGCAGCTTACACAATGAGCAGTTCTTC

J gene: TRBJ2-1
V gene: TRBV7-2
D gene: TRBD2
clone size: many
CDR3 protein: CASSLDGASGSISEQFF
CDR3 DNA: TGTGCCAGCAGCTTAGACGGTGCTAGCGGGAGTATAAGTGAGCAGTTCTTC

J gene: TRBJ2-7
V gene: TRBV7-2
D gene: -
clone size: -
CDR3 protein: CASSRWGYTGELYF
CDR3 DNA: TGTGCCAGCAGCCGCTGGGGGTACACCGGGGAGCTGTACTTC

J gene: TRBJ1-2
V gene: TRBV20-1
D gene: -
clone size: few
CDR3 protein: CSASPPGRSSNYGYTF
CDR3 DNA: TGCAGTGCTAGTCCCCCAGGGAGGAGCTCCAACTATGGCTACACCTTC

J gene: TRBJ2-1
V gene: TRBV9
D gene: -
clone size: -
CDR3 protein: CASSVEFGGGFNNEQFF
CDR3 DNA: TGTGCCAGCAGCGTAGAGTTTGGGGGCGGGTTTAACAATGAGCAGTTCTTC

J gene: TRBJ2-7
V gene: TRBV6-1
D gene: TRBD2
clone size: many
CDR3 protein: CASSDASGGRPYEQYF
CDR3 DNA: TGTGCCAGCAGTGATGCCAGCGGGGGCCGTCCATACGAGCAGTACTTC

J gene: TRBJ2-3
V gene: TRBV6-2/TRBV6-3
D gene: -
clone size: once
CDR3 protein: CASSHGGSDTQYF
CDR3 DNA: TGTGCCAGCAGCCACGGCGGTTCCGATACGCAGTATTTT

J gene: TRBJ2-7
V gene: TRBV7-8
D gene: TRBD2
clone size: -
CDR3 protein: CASSMRGGGSYEQYF
CDR3 DNA: TGTGCCAGCAGCATGCGAGGCGGGGGGTCCTACGAGCAGTACTTC

J gene: TRBJ1-2
V gene: TRBV6-1
D gene: -
clone size: medium-sized
CDR3 protein: CASSTREGYGYTF
CDR3 DNA: TGTGCCAGCAGTACACGGGAGGGTTATGGCTACACCTTC

J gene: TRBJ2-1
V gene: TRBV7-2
D gene: -
clone size: -
CDR3 protein: CASSLRLSQETQFF
CDR3 DNA: TGTGCCAGCAGCTTAAGACTCAGCCAAGAGACCCAGTTCTTC

J gene: TRBJ2-7
V gene: TRBV6-8
D gene: -
clone size: many
CDR3 protein: CASSYPPAPLYEQYF
CDR3 DNA: TGTGCCAGCAGTTACCCCCCGGCCCCTCTCTACGAGCAGTACTTC

J gene: TRBJ2-3
V gene: TRBV11-3
D gene: TRBD1
clone size: -
CDR3 protein: CASSLGTGPDTQYF
CDR3 DNA: TGTGCCAGCAGCTTGGGGACAGGGCCAGATACGCAGTATTTT

J gene: TRBJ2-1
V gene: TRBV10-2
D gene: -
clone size: -
CDR3 protein: CASSESRVGEQFF
CDR3 DNA: TGCGCCAGCAGTGAGTCAAGGGTAGGTGAGCAGTTCTTC

J gene: TRBJ2-1
V gene: TRBV6-4
D gene: -
clone size: many
CDR3 protein: CASSDTGLGEQFF
CDR3 DNA: TGTGCCAGCAGTGACACAGGGCTAGGGGAGCAGTTCTTC

J gene: TRBJ2-6
V gene: TRBV5-1
D gene: TRBD1
clone size: many
CDR3 protein: CASSPPRGLGANVLTF
CDR3 DNA: TGCGCCAGCAGTCCTCCTAGGGGGCTTGGGGCCAACGTCCTGACTTTC

J gene: TRBJ2-1
V gene: TRBV7-9
D gene: -
clone size: -
CDR3 protein: CASSLGLNNEQFF
CDR3 DNA: TGTGCCAGCAGCCTCGGACTAAACAATGAGCAGTTCTTC

J gene: TRBJ2-5
V gene: TRBV7-2
D gene: TRBD2
clone size: -
CDR3 protein: CASSSTAGGLSETQYF
CDR3 DNA: TGTGCCAGCAGCTCCACAGCGGGGGGGCTCTCTGAGACCCAGTACTTC

J gene: TRBJ2-4
V gene: TRBV7-2
D gene: -
clone size: few
CDR3 protein: CASSLAGSSQPVKNIQYF
CDR3 DNA: TGTGCCAGCAGCTTAGCGGGGAGCAGTCAACCGGTCAAAAACATTCAGTACTTC

J gene: TRBJ1-1
V gene: TRBV5-4
D gene: TRBD1
clone size: many
CDR3 protein: CASSLAGGKTEAFF
CDR3 DNA: TGTGCCAGCAGCTTAGCAGGGGGCAAAACTGAAGCTTTCTTT

J gene: TRBJ2-3
V gene: TRBV19
D gene: -
clone size: -
CDR3 protein: CASSTGTGSTDTQYF
CDR3 DNA: TGTGCCAGTAGTACTGGGACGGGGAGCACAGATACGCAGTATTTT

J gene: TRBJ2-3
V gene: TRBV7-2
D gene: TRBD1
clone size: -
CDR3 protein: CASSSPDRLTDTQYF
CDR3 DNA: TGTGCCAGCAGCTCCCCGGACAGGCTCACAGATACGCAGTATTTT

J gene: TRBJ2-3
V gene: TRBV28
D gene: -
clone size: -
CDR3 protein: CASSSTLAEEQCF
CDR3 DNA: TGTGCCAGCAGTTCAACCCTAGCCGAGGAGCAGTGCTTC